This TCR beta chain stems from a study of shared clonotypes between healthy human individuals. General study results and limits: The study generally estimated greater richness for naive than memory subsets. Relative to clonotypes present in all four donors, those not shared had lower generation probabilities.

In replicate PCRs of sorted subsets, approximately 190 ng DNA, about 30,000 T cell genomes, was used. The repertoire was sequenced with immunoSEQ multiplex PCR; TCRdb's copy has only in-frame clones and lacks some. The data contain a few million clones, 90% to 95% of them seen just once; the ten biggest clones take up roughly 0.36%. As concerns this clone: Its matching antigen is unknown.

V was pared by 0 bases and J by 6 bases, with 6 bases between. Germline loops: CDR1 MNHNS, CDR2 SASEGT. The CDR3 runs to 12 residues. The J gene is TRBJ2-7, the V gene TRBV6-1; unclear D gene. The sample taken for sequencing was naive CD4+ T cells from PBMCs. Subset meaning: CD45RA+ positively selected. The clonotype originates from a man aged 18 to 29 in good health. Some clones in this sample may be carry-over from other donors' samples. Here the CDR3 reads CASSEAYGEQYF. In nucleotides, the CDR3 is TGTGCCAGCAGTGAAGCTTACGGCGAGCAGTACTTC.